This T cell receptor (beta chain) was recovered during a study of CD8 T cells in ankylosing spondylitis. The study's findings and limits: Disease-linked clones bore a CD8+ phenotype, appearing relatively rarely in peripheral blood.

The length of the CDR3 is 15 residues. Between the trimmed V and J ends, which lost 5 bases and 2 bases, there was a span of 15 bases. CDR1 is MNHEY and CDR2 is SVGEGT in the germline V gene. In the case of this clonotype: The antigen is not known.

TCRdb analysed the 5' RACE reads with MiXCR anew, one entry per CDR3 protein. Of around 320,000 distinct CDR3 sequences in the sample, around 21% were seen once. V gene TRBV6-2 or TRBV6-3 combines with J gene TRBJ1-2; no clear D gene. The clonotype was recovered from a female donor with ankylosing spondylitis or in good health (not recorded which). The sequenced material came from blood, either unsorted or a sorted T cell fraction (not recorded which). The CDR3 is CASSPIRQRNYGYTF. The CDR3 DNA reads TGTGCCAGCAGTCCTATTCGGCAGCGAAACTATGGCTACACCTTC.